Reported below is one T cell receptor (beta chain). This clonotype was recorded many times. The antigen this receptor binds is unknown. No clone much larger than this one lies a single base away; base qualities are absent. The sample originates from a study of identical twins (dated by TCRdb to the mid-2010s). For the wider study: To test whether fetal clonotypes persist, the study used deep sequencing on TCR alpha and beta repertoires from monozygotic twins, unrelated adults of various ages, and cord blood. To rule out contamination, replicate twin experiments were performed at different times with different library preparation protocols.

All donors were healthy Caucasians. Three pairs of female monozygotic twins, all aged about 18 to 30 years, were included in the twin cohort. CD4+ and CD8+ T cell populations were isolated with positive isolation kits from Invitrogen. Library generation was performed with 5' RACE. Sequencing took place on an Illumina HiSeq 2000. A universal primer binding site was added through template switching, and the final cDNA carried a unique molecular identifier so that TCR cDNA molecules could be counted accurately. First-strand cDNA for TCR alpha and beta chains was synthesized from specific primers in the conserved constant-segment region. To control for contamination, each cDNA library was double barcoded with a SMART-Mk sample barcode plus Illumina barcodes. TruSeq adapter sequences and Illumina sample barcodes were added in two successive PCR steps. Sequencing of the TCR alpha and beta cDNA libraries was done on the Illumina HiSeq platform using custom primers. The source study handled its data this way. MiGEC was used to process raw reads and extract unique molecular identifiers, and MiXCR was used to find CDR3 positions. Recombination models were inferred per individual with the repgenHMM and IGoR tools using an EM algorithm. The analysis of shared clonotypes was done with the tcR package in R, with sharing normalized by the product of cloneset sizes. To study raw recombination without the effects of thymic and clonal selection, out-of-frame nonproductive sequences were analyzed. The public reads were run again by TCRdb, first through fastp at Q25 and then through MiXCR, and only productive beta chains were kept. Each CDR3 protein appears once, grouped with its most common genes and DNA. These V and J calls derive from TCRdb rather than the authors' analysis. The sample table records around 490,000 distinct CDR3 sequences; 12% to 15% of these occur just once. 0.44% of the sample is in the top ten clones.

Beyond this particular receptor, the publication reports: The excess sharing between twins in beta out-of-frame sequences was weaker because fewer shared sequences reduced the signal-to-noise ratio. Compared with coincidental sharing between unrelated individuals, out-of-frame TCR alpha sequences shared between twins had an excess of sequences with low generation probability. Recombination models systematically underestimated out-of-frame TCR alpha sharing in monozygotic twins but agreed with sharing between unrelated individuals. Abundant cord blood beta clonotypes carried fewer insertions; young adult naive repertoires showed a weaker similar trend, while memory repertoires showed none. Because the same donors could not be followed over many years, conclusions were based on cross-sectional statistical analysis. Invariant T cells such as MAIT and iNKT could partly confound zero-insertion analyses, though diverse VJ usage argued against this for most clonotypes.

The V and J ends are trimmed by 2 bases and 7 bases, leaving 9 bases between them. CDR1 is given as DFQATT and CDR2 as SNEGSKA, both from the germline V gene (reference sequence). The CDR3, cysteine through phenylalanine, is 12 amino acids long. The sequence is cut down to CDR3 DNA, 36 bases in frame from base 1. The sample was also reused in another study, on yellow fever vaccine responses in identical twins. As noted in the second study: The authors reported that the T cell response to vaccination in identical twins appeared partly convergent and partly personalized. The study precisely tracked vaccine-responding T cell clones in identical twins.

The chain joins TRBV20-1 to TRBJ2-1, with the identity of the D gene unclear. This TCR derives from a woman younger than 35 in good health. Sequences were obtained from CD4+ T cells sorted from blood. At the DNA level, the sequence is TGCAGTGCTAGAATTCTCCCTAATGAGCAGTTCTTC. Its protein reads: CSARILPNEQFF.